This T cell receptor (beta chain) was retrieved from a study of T cells in tumors after PD-1 blockade. This clone was counted between two and nine times. CDR1 is LNHDA, CDR2 SQIVND, per germline (reference sequence). The CDR3 covers 16 residues. Trimming cost V 7 bases and J 2 bases, with 15 bases left between them. TCRdb keeps only in-frame clones here, not all; method: immunoSEQ multiplex PCR. The sample consists of fewer than 55,000 clones, around 85% of them appearing once. The receptor was derived from a human donor with basal cell carcinoma. The input for sequencing was PBMCs, taken before anti-PD-1 treatment. The chain recombines TRBV19 with TRBJ2-6; perhaps TRBD1 as D (6 bases). The CDR3 spells CASMQGRGTGANVLTF. CDR3 DNA: TGTGCCAGTATGCAGGGAAGGGGGACTGGGGCCAACGTCCTGACTTTC.